At least ten counts were recorded for the clone carrying this T cell receptor (beta chain). Its antigen remains unidentified. Germline V gives CDR1 MNHNY, CDR2 SVGAGI (reference sequence). The CDR3 contains 17 residues. Unmatched junction bases numbered 14, after V lost 7 bases and J lost 3 bases. TCR beta cDNA libraries included unique molecular identifiers. From approximately 1 to 10 million T cells, 400,000 to 500,000 cDNA molecules were obtained. Each CDR3 protein gets one entry after TCRdb re-called the PCR reads with MiXCR. The profile shows about 210,000 distinct CDR3 sequences, roughly 30% of them singletons. This entry comes from a study of post-analysis software for immune sequencing data. At the level of the study: Included among the disease courses, which were recorded for the cohort, were relapsing-remitting, secondary progressive and progressive-relapsing multiple sclerosis. Whole-study findings and limits: Significantly lower normalized Chao1 diversity was seen in multiple sclerosis patients than in controls. Higher frequency in patients than in controls was seen for roughly five TRBV segments, with TRBV5-6, TRBV5-1 and TRBV20-1 among them.

The specimen sequenced was blood. The sequence came from a girl under 18 with multiple sclerosis. The genes are TRBV6-6 and TRBJ2-3, with 9 bases matching TRBD1. The CDR3 DNA is TGTGCCAGCACTTTGCGGGGACAGGGAGTGGGTACAGATACGCAGTATTTT. It codes for CASTLRGQGVGTDTQYF.